A selection of T cell receptor beta chains follows, all from one sample in a study of T cell responses to AZD1222 COVID-19 vaccine. TCRdb's copy holds only in-frame clones and misses some; the assay was immunoSEQ multiplex PCR. Here the sample spans 45,000 to 70,000 clones, around 88% being singletons. The sequences come from peripheral blood, collected on day 0 of AZD1222 vaccination. The receptors stem from an adult in good health. Each CDR3 is given with its conserved first and last residue. Fields, in order: D gene, clone size, V gene, J gene, CDR3 DNA, CDR3 protein. The D gene is left open where the match is weak. Size is stated for part of the rows, as once, few or many counts, or as a class when the clone is expanded.

.,few,TRBV7-6,TRBJ1-6,TGTGCCAGCAGCCGCCTCCGGGCAGAAAATAATTCACCCCTCCACTTT,CASSRLRAENNSPLHF
TRBD2,.,TRBV3-1/TRBV3-2,TRBJ2-5,TGTGCCAGCAGCGGGACTAGCGGGAGGGGGGAGACCCAGTACTTC,CASSGTSGRGETQYF
TRBD2,few,TRBV19,TRBJ2-1,TGTGCCAGTAGTATTGAGTCTAGCGGGTTTTCCTACAATGAGCAGTTCTTC,CASSIESSGFSYNEQFF
.,once,TRBV5-1,TRBJ2-2,TGCGCCAGCAGCCCCATAAACGAGGTGTGGACCGGGGAGCTGTTTTTT,CASSPINEVWTGELFF
TRBD1,.,TRBV15,TRBJ2-3,TGTGCCACAAATCAGGGGGCGACAGATACGCAGTATTTT,CATNQGATDTQYF
.,.,TRBV9,TRBJ2-7,TGTGCCAGCAGCGTCGACTACGCCTACGAGCAGTACTTC,CASSVDYAYEQYF
.,.,TRBV10-3,TRBJ1-5,TGTGCCATCAGTGAGGCCGACAATCAGCCCCAGCATTTT,CAISEADNQPQHF
.,.,TRBV6-5,TRBJ2-4,TGTGCCAGCAGTTACTCCGGGGCCAAAAACATTCAGTACTTC,CASSYSGAKNIQYF
.,once,TRBV2,TRBJ2-5,TGTGCCTGCGAGCAGTCTCAGGTAGAAGAGACCCAGTACTTC,CACEQSQVEETQYF
.,.,TRBV7-8,TRBJ2-5,TGTGCCAGCAGCTCAAGCAACGGAGTTCTGGAGACCCAGTACTTC,CASSSSNGVLETQYF
.,.,TRBV2,TRBJ1-1,TGTGCCAGCAGTACCACAGGGCCAAATAGATGGAGCACTGAAGCTTTCTTT,CASSTTGPNRWSTEAFF
.,medium-sized,TRBV6-2/TRBV6-3,TRBJ1-1,TGTGCCAGCAGTTACGGTACAATTGAAGCTTTCTTT,CASSYGTIEAFF
.,.,TRBV7-8,TRBJ2-7,TGTGCCAGCAGCTTAGCCCCGGCAGGAGGAGAGCAGTACTTC,CASSLAPAGGEQYF
.,.,TRBV12-3/TRBV12-4,TRBJ1-1,TGTGCCAGCAGTTTTCTGGAGAACACTGAAGCTTTCTTT,CASSFLENTEAFF
TRBD2,once,TRBV24-1,TRBJ2-2,TGTGCCACCAGTGTAATAACGGGAGGGCCAGGAACCGGGGAGCTGTTTTTT,CATSVITGGPGTGELFF
TRBD2,.,TRBV6-6,TRBJ2-7,TGTGCCAGCAGTCTCCGCGGTAGCGGGAGCCCCGACTACGAGCAGTACTTC,CASSLRGSGSPDYEQYF
TRBD2,.,TRBV5-1,TRBJ2-7,TGCGCCAGCAAGTCAGCGGGAGGTTACGAGCAGTACTTC,CASKSAGGYEQYF
TRBD2,few,TRBV7-2,TRBJ2-5,TGTGCCAGCAGTCAGATGCTAGCGGGAGGGCCTTTGGAGACCCAGTACTTC,CASSQMLAGGPLETQYF
.,.,TRBV19,TRBJ1-4,TGTGCCAGTAGTTACAGCCCCGGGAGAGGAAATGAAAAACTGTTTTTT,CASSYSPGRGNEKLFF
TRBD1,.,TRBV19,TRBJ1-1,TGTGCCAGTAGTATACAGGCTGGACAGGGGGACGCTGAAGCTTTCTTT,CASSIQAGQGDAEAFF
TRBD1,.,TRBV19,TRBJ1-1,TGTGCCAGTAGTATAGACAGGGGGCTAGCCATGAACACTGAAGCTTTCTTT,CASSIDRGLAMNTEAFF
TRBD2,once,TRBV30,TRBJ2-7,TGTGCCGGGACTAGCGACTCCTACGAGCAGTACTTC,CAGTSDSYEQYF
.,.,TRBV30,TRBJ1-1,TGTGCCTGGAGTGTAGAGGCTGAAGCTTTCTTT,CAWSVEAEAFF
.,.,TRBV30,TRBJ2-1,TGTGCCTGGAGTGTACAGGGCAATGAGCAGTTCTTC,CAWSVQGNEQFF
.,.,TRBV28,TRBJ2-2,TGTGCCAGCAGTCTCCGTTTTGAAACCGGGGAGCTGTTTTTT,CASSLRFETGELFF
.,once,TRBV19,TRBJ1-2,TGTGCCAGTAGTCCCCACGGCCGGTACAGGGAAGTCGCTGGCTACACCTTC,CASSPHGRYREVAGYTF
.,.,TRBV6-2/TRBV6-3,TRBJ1-2,TGTGCCAGCAGTTACCGGGGTGGCTACACCTTC,CASSYRGGYTF
TRBD1,.,TRBV3-1/TRBV3-2,TRBJ1-6,TGTGCCAGCAGCCAAGGGGGACAGCGATATAATTCACCCCTCCACTTT,CASSQGGQRYNSPLHF
TRBD1,.,TRBV7-6,TRBJ2-7,TGTGCCAGCAGCTTACGAACCCCCCGGGACAGGGTTTCTCTCGGCGAGCAGTACTTC,CASSLRTPRDRVSLGEQYF
.,.,TRBV7-2,TRBJ2-7,TGTGCCAGCAGCTTAGAGGGTGGCTACGAGCAGTACTTC,CASSLEGGYEQYF